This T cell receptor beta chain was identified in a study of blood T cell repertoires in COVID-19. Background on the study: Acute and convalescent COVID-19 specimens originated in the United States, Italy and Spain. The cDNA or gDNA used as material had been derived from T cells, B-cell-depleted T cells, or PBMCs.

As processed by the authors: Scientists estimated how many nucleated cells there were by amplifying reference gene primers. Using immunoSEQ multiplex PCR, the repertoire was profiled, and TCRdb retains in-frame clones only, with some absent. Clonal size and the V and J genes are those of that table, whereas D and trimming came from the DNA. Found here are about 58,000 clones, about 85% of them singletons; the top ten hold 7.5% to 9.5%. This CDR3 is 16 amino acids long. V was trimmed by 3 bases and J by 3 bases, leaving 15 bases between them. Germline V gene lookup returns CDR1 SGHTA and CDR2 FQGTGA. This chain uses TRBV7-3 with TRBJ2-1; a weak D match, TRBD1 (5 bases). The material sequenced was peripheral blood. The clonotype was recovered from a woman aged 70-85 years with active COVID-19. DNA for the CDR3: TGTGCCAGCAGCTTGTTCGGCAGGGAAAACTACAATGAGCAGTTCTTC. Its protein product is CASSLFGRENYNEQFF.